The TCR beta chain described here comes from a study of blood T cell repertoires in COVID-19 (dated by TCRdb to 2018 to 2020). For context, the study as a whole: Samples covering the acute and convalescent phases of COVID-19 were provided by collaborators in the United States, Italy and Spain. The material from the prospective study consisted of cDNA or gDNA derived from T cells, B-cell-depleted T cells, or PBMCs. The dataset comprised deeply sampled blood TCRbeta repertoires from subjects exposed to, actively infected with, or recovered from COVID-19. A freely available public database, intended as a resource for researchers studying the immune response to SARS-CoV-2, is where the repertoires were released. The samples were drawn from two sources: the first 160 participants of the ongoing ImmuneRACE study, and approximately 1,300 subjects contributed by 6 global collaborators. Sample metadata almost always included a de-identified subject ID, COVID-19 status, age in years and sex. Where HLA class I and class II types were available, the types were taken from metadata supplied by the sample provider, not from assay-based typing. The paper as a whole reports these results and caveats: The amount of clinical and demographic metadata varied by source and participant and was provided uncurated.

The germline V gene gives CDR1 as SNHLY and CDR2 as FYNNEI. Relative to germline, V is 6 bases shorter and J is 4 bases shorter, with 16 bases between their ends. The CDR3 has 15 amino acids, counting the end cysteine and phenylalanine. Only CDR3 DNA remains: 45 bases, in frame from the first base. The collaborating institutions used their own protocols to collect whole blood in K2EDTA tubes. For TCRbeta analysis, collaborators shipped samples as frozen whole blood, isolated PBMCs, or DNA extracted from either of those sample types. This clone was detected only once. It lacks a known antigen. Base quality data are lacking; no much larger clone is found one base away. TCRbeta CDR3 regions were amplified from genomic DNA using the immunoSEQ Assay, a bias-controlled multiplex PCR. Per the authors' processing: Within the assay, amplification of reference gene primers was used to estimate how many nucleated cells each sample contained. To quantify the absolute abundance of each unique TCRbeta CDR3 rearrangement, sequence reads were collapsed and filtered. For each sample, productive Simpson clonality was calculated as the square root of Simpson's diversity index across productive rearrangements. TCRdb provides this immuneACCESS table in a form limited to in-frame rearrangements. Some clones are lacking; in checked studies, under half of them reflect an unresolved V gene, and why the rest are absent is not known. For V, J and clone size, that table is used; D and trimming come from the DNA. Within this sample are about 69,000 clones, with 82% of them counted one time only. The ten largest clones add up to more than 9.5% of the sample.

This receptor was identified in a woman of 80 years or more with acute or convalescent COVID-19. The receptor chain draws on TRBV2 and TRBJ1-3, and perhaps TRBD1 as D gene, on 5 matching bases. The sample consisted of peripheral blood. The DNA sequence is as follows: TGTGCCAGCAGATTTCAGGGAATAGTCGGAAACACCATATATTTT. Translated, it gives CASRFQGIVGNTIYF.